The 27 T cell receptor beta chains below all came from one sample that was sequenced in a study of beta chain features in type 1 diabetes. The antigens of these receptors remain unknown. The authors reverse transcribed all of the isolated RNA, so sequencing captured expressed TCRB transcripts. The data were produced by immunoSEQ multiplex PCR, yet TCRdb's version contains in-frame clones alone and is incomplete. The sample records approximately 150,000 clones, about 13% being singletons. General observations from the study: TCRB CDR3 length was moderately but significantly reduced in all four CD4+ subsets of Type 1 diabetes patients.

The source material was central memory CD4+ T cells from blood. The source is a man aged 18 to 29 with type 1 diabetes.

This clone has only a few counts. The V and J genes are TRBV7-2 and TRBJ1-2; tentatively, D is TRBD1 (6 bases). Germline CDR1 and CDR2: SGHTA and FQGNSA. The CDR3 has 11 amino acids. V lost 2 bases and J lost 11, with 9 bases in between. The CDR3 is CASSLSGAYTF. CDR3 DNA: TGTGCCAGCAGCTTATCAGGGGCGTACACCTTC.

The rearrangement joins TRBV29-1 to TRBJ1-1; 7 bases line up with TRBD1. CDR1 SQVTM and CDR2 ANQGSEA come from the germline V gene. The V gene end was trimmed by 4 bases and the J gene end by 2 bases; junction bases not matched to a gene: 7. CDR3 length: 14 residues. CDR3 bases: TGCAGCGTTGGTAAGGGGACAGCTAACACTGAAGCTTTCTTT. Residues: CSVGKGTANTEAFF.

Comment on this clone: A read error is possible here, since a much larger clone lies one base away. This chain connects TRBV11-3 to TRBJ2-1; TRBD1 aligns across 8 bases. Germline V gives CDR1 SGHNT, CDR2 YENEEA. The CDR3 contains 15 residues. The V and J ends lost 1 base and 2 bases, in that order; junction bases with no gene match: 1. Written as DNA, the CDR3 is TGTGCCAGCAGCTTAGGACAGGGGACCTACAATGAGCAGTTCTTC. Its translation: CASSLGQGTYNEQFF.

This clone was recorded a few times. This chain uses TRBV5-4 with TRBJ1-1; D not resolved. Trimming pared 0 bases from V and 2 bases from J, leaving 8 bases between. In germline, CDR1 is SGHNT, CDR2 YYREEE (reference sequence). The CDR3 sequence is 14 residues long. CDR3 bases: TGTGCCAGCAGCTTGGAAAACAGAAACACTGAAGCTTTCTTT. Translation gives CASSLENRNTEAFF.

The chain links TRBV9 to TRBJ1-1; D gene unclear. This CDR3 region has 15 residues. CDR1 SGDLS and CDR2 YYNGEE come from the germline V gene. V was cut by 0 bases and J by 7 bases, with 16 bases left in between. CDR3 region: CASSVGPETEGEAFF. CDR3 bases: TGTGCCAGCAGCGTAGGTCCAGAAACAGAGGGTGAAGCTTTCTTT.

Only a few counts were recorded for this clone. The sample carries other DNA sequences with the same CDR3. The V call is TRBV9, the J call TRBJ1-1; D unclear. V shed 0 bases and J shed 0 bases, with 9 bases lying between them. CDR3 length: 15 amino acids. Germline V CDR1 and CDR2: SGDLS, YYNGEE. This CDR3 is CASSVEGRMNTEAFF. DNA of the CDR3: TGTGCCAGCAGCGTAGAGGGCAGAATGAACACTGAAGCTTTCTTT.

The chain recombines TRBV30 with TRBJ1-4, with D possibly TRBD1 on 5 matching bases. Trimming removed 1 base at V and 6 bases at J, with 15 bases between. CDR1 and CDR2 from the germline V gene are GTSNPN and SVGIG (reference sequence). This CDR3 is built from 15 residues. The DNA for the CDR3 is TGTGCCTGGAGTGCAACTCACGGGACGGATGAAAAACTGTTTTTT. Translated: CAWSATHGTDEKLFF.

This clone was counted only a few times. At one of its ends the junction is not consistent with the germline gene, which may arise from a read error. The V and J genes are TRBV30 and TRBJ2-5; no definite D call. Germline V gene sequence: CDR1 GTSNPN, CDR2 SVGIG (reference sequence). This CDR3 has 11 amino acids. The CDR3 here is CASWSREAQYF. In DNA form, the CDR3 reads TGTGCTTCATGGTCAAGAGAGGCCCAGTACTTC.

The rearrangement links TRBV7-8 to TRBJ1-6; possible D gene TRBD1, 5 bases. The CDR3 consists of 16 residues. Trimming left V 1 base short and J 6 bases short, with 13 bases between. Germline V gene lookup returns CDR1 SGHVS and CDR2 FQNEAQ. In nucleotides, the CDR3 is TGTGCCAGCAGCTTAGAAGGCAGGGTCGGTAATTCACCCCTCCACTTT. Translation: CASSLEGRVGNSPLHF.

A note on this clone: The same CDR3 can be traced to other DNA sequences in this sample. As DNA, the CDR3 is TGTGCCAGCAGCTTAGGGGGACAGGGTACCTACAATGAGCAGTTCTTC. This gives the protein CASSLGGQGTYNEQFF. V usage is TRBV11-2 and J usage is TRBJ2-1; the match to TRBD1 covers 9 bases. V lost 1 base and J lost 2; bases outside the gene matches: 3. CDR3 length: 16 residues. Germline CDR1 and CDR2: SGHAT and FQNNGV.

In regard to this clone: A read error may produce the germline difference seen at one junction end. The chain links TRBV7-9 to TRBJ2-3; no definite D call. CDR3 size: 13 residues. Germline values: CDR1 SEHNR, CDR2 FQNEAQ (reference sequence). The CDR3 nucleotides read TGTGCTAGCAGCAGAGGTAGCACAGATACGCAGTATTTT. Encoded protein: CASSRGSTDTQYF. Supplemented by reference TRBV7-9 and TRBJ2-3, the full variable domain reads DTGVSQNPRHKITKRGQNVTFRCDPISEHNRLYWYRQTLGQGPEFLTYFQNEAQLEKSRLLSDRFSAERPKGSFSTLEIQRTEQGDSAMYLCASSRGSTDTQYFGPGTRLTVL.

The rearrangement uses TRBV21-1 and TRBJ1-4. TRBV21-1 is an annotated pseudogene. The CDR3 consists of 12 residues. The DNA for the CDR3 is TGTGCCAGCAGCAGGGTACGGGAAAAACTGTTTTTT. Its translation is CASSRVREKLFF.

V is TRBV18 and J is TRBJ2-5, with D perhaps TRBD1 (6 bases). The CDR3 covers 15 residues. V was trimmed by 6 bases and J by 5 bases, leaving 19 bases between them. Germline loops: CDR1 KGHSH, CDR2 LQKENI. The CDR3, as DNA: TGTGCCAGCTCTCCTCTTAGCGCGCAGGGGGAGACCCAGTACTTC. It is translated as CASSPLSAQGETQYF.

This clone appeared a few times. The chain couples TRBV19 to TRBJ2-5; TRBD1 is a possible D gene (6 bases). The CDR3 extends over 16 amino acids. V dropped 6 bases and J dropped 0 bases, with 17 bases sitting between them. From germline, CDR1 is LNHDA and CDR2 SQIVND (reference sequence). The DNA of the CDR3 is TGTGCCAGTAGCCGTACCCAGGGGCCCAACCAAGAGACCCAGTACTTC. This sequence encodes CASSRTQGPNQETQYF.

This clone has just a few counts. The chain is built from TRBV7-6 and TRBJ1-1; 7 nucleotides line up with TRBD1. Germline values: CDR1 SGHVS, CDR2 FNYEAQ. CDR3 length equals 16 residues. Germline trimming cut 3 bases from V and 11 bases from J; bases unmatched to any gene: 18. Here the CDR3 DNA reads TGTGCCAGCAGCTTGAAGACAGGGAGAGTCCCCGGTATCGCTTTCTTT. It specifies CASSLKTGRVPGIAFF.

This clone was seen more than once but under ten times. The gene calls are TRBV29-1 and TRBJ2-3; D is unclear. The V end was cut by 2 bases, the J end by 3 bases, with 3 bases between. The CDR3 runs 11 residues. CDR1 is SQVTM and CDR2 is ANQGSEA in the germline V gene. CDR3 residues: CSVEPTDTQYF. In nucleotides, the CDR3 is TGCAGCGTTGAACCGACAGATACGCAGTATTTT.

The genes are TRBV5-1 and TRBJ1-3, with 8 bases aligning to TRBD1. After removal of 3 bases from V and 3 bases from J, the junction contained 5 bases not matched to a gene. CDR1 and CDR2 from the germline V gene are SGHRS and YFSETQ. This CDR3 has 15 amino acids. DNA of the CDR3: TGCGCCAGCAGCTCAGGGACAGGCGATGGAAACACCATATATTTT. Translating gives CASSSGTGDGNTIYF.

The CDR3 sequence is CASSQDKRISYNEQFF. The CDR3 DNA follows: TGCGCCAGCAGCCAAGATAAAAGGATCTCCTACAATGAGCAGTTCTTC. This chain uses TRBV4-1 with TRBJ2-1, with no clear D. The CDR3 runs to 16 residues. Germline V gene lookup returns CDR1 MGHRA and CDR2 YSYEKL. V gave up 0 bases and J gave up 0 bases, with 9 bases separating them.

The chain links TRBV6-5 to TRBJ1-5, with 7 bases matching TRBD1. The junction had 12 bases not matched to a gene; V was cut back by 2 bases and J by 11 bases. Germline V lookup: CDR1 MNHEY, CDR2 SVGAGI. The CDR3 has 15 amino acids. In DNA, the CDR3 is TGTGCCAGCAGTTACACCGGGACAGACGCGGATACCCAGCATTTT. Residues: CASSYTGTDADTQHF.

The gene calls are TRBV30 and TRBJ2-7; possibly TRBD1 for D (5 bases). Trimming removed 3 bases at V and 7 bases at J, with 13 bases between. This CDR3 has 12 amino acids. The germline V gene encodes CDR1 GTSNPN and CDR2 SVGIG (reference sequence). This CDR3 reads CAWRGAGLEQYF. The CDR3 DNA follows: TGTGCCTGGAGAGGGGCAGGGCTTGAGCAGTACTTC.

This chain joins TRBV7-2 and TRBJ1-3; D gene ambiguous. Germline CDR1 is SGHTA and CDR2 is FQGNSA. There are 15 residues in the CDR3. Between the trimmed V and J ends, which lost 4 bases and 2 bases, there was a span of 12 bases. DNA for the CDR3: TGTGCCAGCAGCTCCTACGGCGGGGCTGGAAACACCATATATTTT. Its translation: CASSSYGGAGNTIYF.

The genes are TRBV5-6 and TRBJ2-3; TRBD2 is a possible D gene (5 bases). In germline, CDR1 is SGHDT, CDR2 YYEEEE. V gave up 5 bases and J gave up 6 bases, with 25 bases separating them. The CDR3 runs 17 residues. The chain's CDR3 is CASRSTSRTENRDTQYF. CDR3 bases: TGTGCCAGCAGATCTACTAGTCGGACGGAGAATCGGGATACGCAGTATTTT.

The chain joins TRBV10-3 to TRBJ1-5; TRBD1 might be the D (6 bases). Germline CDR1 and CDR2: ENHRY and SYGVKD. Trimming shortened V by 5 bases and J by 7 bases, and 15 bases separated the two germline ends. The CDR3 runs 14 residues. The CDR3, as DNA: TGTGCCATCAGTCGACAGGAAACCGAACAGCCCCAGCATTTT. This gives the protein CAISRQETEQPQHF.

This clone was seen more than once but under ten times. The chain uses TRBV19 and TRBJ2-5; TRBD1 matches 9 bases. The V and J ends lost 6 bases and 0 bases, in that order; junction bases with no gene match: 5. This CDR3 spans 15 amino acids. CDR1 and CDR2 from the germline V gene are LNHDA and SQIVND (reference sequence). DNA of the CDR3: TGTGCCAGTAGCACAGGACAGGGGAACCAAGAGACCCAGTACTTC. Translation: CASSTGQGNQETQYF.

This clone occurred a few times. The rearrangement links TRBV9 to TRBJ1-1; D unresolved. Per germline, CDR1 SGDLS and CDR2 YYNGEE. With 3 bases removed from V and 10 bases from J, the gap between germline ends came to 13 bases. The CDR3 is made up of 12 amino acids. The CDR3 here is CASSDGPGGAFF. CDR3 sequence (DNA): TGTGCCAGCAGCGATGGTCCAGGAGGAGCTTTCTTT.

This clone was picked up many times. This sample also contains other DNA sequences that code for the same CDR3. The gene calls are TRBV27 and TRBJ2-7, with a possible D match to TRBD1 (6 bases). Trimming removed 5 bases at V and 5 bases at J, with 13 bases between. The germline gives CDR1 MNHEY, CDR2 SMNVEV (reference sequence). This CDR3 is built from 13 residues. The CDR3 protein is CASSNNRVHEQYF. DNA for the CDR3: TGTGCCAGCAGTAATAACAGGGTCCACGAGCAGTACTTC.

A note on this clone: Other DNA sequences of this sample code for an identical CDR3. The CDR3 nucleotides are TGCAGCGTTGACAGACTGAACACTGAAGCTTTCTTT. It codes for CSVDRLNTEAFF. The chain joins TRBV29-1 to TRBJ1-1, with D unclear. Trimming removed 3 bases at V and 0 bases at J, with 5 bases between. From germline, CDR1 is SQVTM and CDR2 ANQGSEA. The CDR3 runs 12 residues.